A selection of T cell receptor beta chains follows, all from one sample in a study of neurological immune-mediated disorders. TCRdb fed the 5' RACE reads into MiXCR, producing one record per CDR3 protein. The sample has 35,000 to 45,000 distinct CDR3 sequences; less than 3.5% are singletons. Sequencing input: PBMCs. Receptors originate from an older woman with multiple sclerosis. The CDR3 runs from the conserved cysteine through the conserved F or W. The order of the fields is J gene, V gene, clone size, D gene, CDR3 protein, CDR3 DNA. The D gene is left open where the match is weak. Clone size is stated in some rows and not others, as once, few, many or a class when expanded.

>TRBJ1-4|TRBV18|NA|TRBD1
CASSPDRGTNEKLFF
TGTGCCAGCTCACCCGACAGGGGCACTAATGAAAAACTGTTTTTT
>TRBJ1-1|TRBV30|many|NA
CAWRETGNTEAFF
TGTGCCTGGAGAGAGACAGGAAACACTGAAGCTTTCTTT
>TRBJ2-1|TRBV4-1|many|NA
CASSQDRVVSYNEQFF
TGCGCCAGCAGCCAAGACAGGGTGGTCTCCTACAATGAGCAGTTCTTC
>TRBJ1-3|TRBV7-6|few|TRBD1
CASSLKQGGPGKNIYF
TGTGCCAGCAGCCTCAAACAGGGGGGACCTGGAAAAAACATATATTTT
>TRBJ1-1|TRBV5-1|many|NA
CASSLVQKTEAFF
TGCGCCAGCAGCTTGGTACAGAAAACTGAAGCTTTCTTT
>TRBJ2-7|TRBV27|many|NA
CASGDYNEQYF
TGTGCCAGCGGAGACTACAACGAGCAGTACTTC
>TRBJ1-1|TRBV7-9|many|TRBD1
CASSSQGAGTEAFF
TGTGCCAGCAGCTCACAGGGGGCTGGCACTGAAGCTTTCTTT
>TRBJ1-1|TRBV7-8|many|NA
CASKSFRGANTEAFF
TGTGCCAGCAAGAGTTTTCGGGGAGCGAACACTGAAGCTTTCTTT
>TRBJ1-1|TRBV5-1|many|NA
CASTPGGTEAFF
TGCGCCAGCACCCCGGGGGGCACTGAAGCTTTCTTT
>TRBJ1-5|TRBV3-1|many|NA
CASSQDRRRPQHF
TGTGCCAGCAGCCAAGATCGGCGGAGGCCCCAGCATTTT
>TRBJ1-5|TRBV7-9|many|TRBD1
CASTLQGSSQPQHF
TGTGCCAGCACCCTACAGGGGAGTAGTCAGCCCCAGCATTTT
>TRBJ1-1|TRBV14|many|NA
CASSRREMNTEAFF
TGTGCCAGCAGCCGAAGGGAAATGAACACTGAAGCTTTCTTT
>TRBJ2-3|TRBV6-5|many|NA
CASSYLERADTQYF
TGTGCCAGCAGTTACCTCGAGCGGGCAGATACGCAGTATTTT
>TRBJ2-7|TRBV29-1|many|NA
CSVPSPGPQGSEQYF
TGCAGCGTTCCTTCCCCCGGCCCCCAGGGAAGCGAGCAGTACTTC
>TRBJ2-7|TRBV10-2|many|NA
CASVQGTEQYF
TGCGCCAGCGTCCAGGGCACCGAGCAGTACTTC
>TRBJ2-7|TRBV28|many|TRBD1
CASSTPGQGGEQYF
TGTGCCAGCAGTACCCCAGGACAGGGGGGCGAGCAGTACTTC
>TRBJ1-2|TRBV10-1|many|NA
CASQRALSGYTF
TGCGCCAGCCAACGGGCCCTGTCTGGCTACACCTTC
>TRBJ1-4|TRBV5-1|many|NA
CASSLMGANEKLFF
TGCGCCAGCAGCTTGATGGGGGCTAATGAAAAACTGTTTTTT
>TRBJ2-7|TRBV29-1|many|TRBD1
CSVEAGQGGYEQYF
TGCAGCGTTGAAGCCGGACAGGGGGGCTACGAGCAGTACTTC
>TRBJ2-6|TRBV12-3/TRBV12-4|many|NA
CASTRVSGANVLTF
TGTGCCAGCACCCGGGTCTCTGGGGCCAACGTCCTGACTTTC
>TRBJ2-7|TRBV29-1|many|NA
CSVEKGGYEQYF
TGCAGCGTTGAGAAGGGCGGCTACGAGCAGTACTTC
>TRBJ1-5|TRBV27|many|NA
CASSSSRVYSNQPQHF
TGTGCCAGCAGTTCTTCCCGGGTTTATAGCAATCAGCCCCAGCATTTT
>TRBJ2-3|TRBV7-8|NA|NA
CASGATSTDTQYF
TGTGCCAGTGGAGCGACTAGCACAGATACGCAGTATTTT
>TRBJ2-1|TRBV5-1|many|NA
CASSPRGYNEQFF
TGCGCCAGCAGCCCCAGGGGATACAATGAGCAGTTCTTC
>TRBJ2-1|TRBV6-5|many|TRBD1
CASRTTGGNYNEQFF
TGTGCCAGCAGAACTACAGGGGGTAACTACAATGAGCAGTTCTTC
>TRBJ1-4|TRBV20-1|many|NA
CSARAPLGPAEGNEKLFF
TGCAGTGCTAGAGCGCCATTGGGCCCCGCCGAGGGTAATGAAAAACTGTTTTTT
>TRBJ1-2|TRBV5-1|NA|TRBD1
CASSPGQGNYGYTF
TGCGCCAGCAGCCCGGGACAGGGGAACTATGGCTACACCTTC